The present T cell receptor (beta chain) was sequenced within a study of response to subunit inactivated influenza vaccine. TCRdb recomputed calls from the RT-PCR reads with MiXCR, one row per CDR3 protein. The sample includes 430,000 or so distinct CDR3 sequences, approximately 11% seen only once; the top ten take about 12%. Notes on the study in general: Seasonal influenza vaccination, on each occasion, was suggested by the authors to recruit few new T cells.

This clonotype was counted between two and nine times. Antigen: not known. This CDR3 is 15 amino acids long. The germline gives CDR1 SGHTA, CDR2 FQGNSA. The V end lost 1 base, the J end lost 8 bases, and 17 bases lay between the germline ends. The sample consisted of PBMCs from blood, taken around seven weeks after vaccination. This receptor was identified in a man between 45 and 60 years old who received an inactivated influenza vaccine. The chain uses TRBV7-2 and TRBJ2-5; no clear D. CDR3 sequence (DNA): TGTGCCAGCAGCTTAGAGGGTGGCGGTGGTGGTACCCAGTACTTC. As protein: CASSLEGGGGGTQYF.